The 28 T cell receptor beta chains below were found in one sample sequenced in a study of CD8 T cells in Susac syndrome. RNA amounts of roughly 0.45 to 1 ug underwent reverse transcription with random hexamers. TCRdb re-called the immunoSEQ multiplex PCR reads with MiXCR, one entry per CDR3 protein. The sample holds around 130,000 distinct CDR3 sequences, about 90% seen once. The sample comprised CD8+ T cells from PBMCs. The receptors shown here come from a human donor with multiple sclerosis.

The V call is TRBV13, the J call TRBJ2-7; 10 nucleotides match TRBD1. The V gene's germline CDR1 is PRHDT and CDR2 FYEKMQ (reference sequence). The CDR3 is made up of 15 amino acids. V lost 5 bases to trimming and J lost 6 bases; unmatched junction nucleotides: 10. The CDR3 loop reads CASSPSGTGDAEQYF. In DNA, the CDR3 is TGTGCCAGCAGCCCCTCCGGGACAGGGGACGCCGAGCAGTACTTC.

V and J are TRBV27 and TRBJ2-5; TRBD2 matches at 11 bases. The length of the CDR3 is 15 residues. V lost 7 bases, J lost 7 bases, and 11 bases stayed unmatched. Germline V CDR1 and CDR2: MNHEY, SMNVEV (reference sequence). CDR3 sequence reads: CASTPLAGGVGTQYF. CDR3 sequence (DNA): TGTGCCAGCACCCCCTTAGCGGGAGGGGTGGGGACCCAGTACTTC.

The chain recombines TRBV19 with TRBJ2-7; 10 bases line up with TRBD1. V was pared by 5 bases and J by 2 bases, with 6 bases of the junction left unmatched. Germline CDR1 reads LNHDA; CDR2 reads SQIVND (reference sequence). CDR3 length equals 15 residues. The CDR3 here is CASSSGTGAPYEQYF. CDR3 in DNA: TGTGCCAGTAGTTCCGGGACAGGGGCTCCCTACGAGCAGTACTTC. Combining the CDR3 with reference TRBV19 and TRBJ2-7 gives the whole variable domain DGGITQSPKYLFRKEGQNVTLSCEQNLNHDAMYWYRQDPGQGLRLIYYSQIVNDFQKGDIAEGYSVSREKKESFPLTVTSAQKNPTAFYLCASSSGTGAPYEQYFGPGTRLTVT.

CDR3 protein: CASSWNGFTNEQFF. The CDR3, as DNA: TGTGCCAGCAGTTGGAACGGTTTTACAAATGAGCAGTTCTTC. The chain carries TRBV27 and TRBJ2-1; D uncertain. CDR3 size: 14 residues. The V end was cut by 4 bases, the J end by 7 bases, with 14 bases between. CDR1 is MNHEY and CDR2 is SMNVEV in the germline V gene (reference sequence).

The chain is built from TRBV12-3 or TRBV12-4 and TRBJ2-7; TRBD2 might be the D (6 bases). Trimming stripped 8 bases from V and 0 bases from J, with 14 bases between. The CDR3 spans 14 residues. The CDR3 nucleotides are TGTGCCAGCGCCGGGACTCACAGCTCCTACGAGCAGTACTTC. This codes for CASAGTHSSYEQYF.

The chain has TRBV19 and TRBJ1-2; D is perhaps TRBD1 (6 bases). Trimming removed 5 bases at V and 5 bases at J, with 15 bases between. The CDR3 totals 14 residues. The germline V gene encodes CDR1 LNHDA and CDR2 SQIVND (reference sequence). The CDR3 sequence is CASSEWQGKYGYTF. The CDR3 bases are TGTGCCAGTAGTGAATGGCAGGGGAAGTATGGCTACACCTTC. Full variable domain (rest looked up from reference TRBV19 and TRBJ1-2): DGGITQSPKYLFRKEGQNVTLSCEQNLNHDAMYWYRQDPGQGLRLIYYSQIVNDFQKGDIAEGYSVSREKKESFPLTVTSAQKNPTAFYLCASSEWQGKYGYTFGSGTRLTVV.

This sequence joins TRBV30 and TRBJ2-7; tentative D call: TRBD2 (6 bases). The germline V gene has CDR1 GTSNPN and CDR2 SVGIG (reference sequence). CDR3 length: 13 amino acids. The CDR3 coding sequence is TGTGCGCTGCGGGGCAGAGTAACCTACGAGCAGTACTTC. The encoded protein is CALRGRVTYEQYF.

The rearrangement links TRBV6-2 or TRBV6-3 to TRBJ2-1; D call uncertain. V lost 2 bases to trimming and J lost 4 bases, with 12 bases between them. Germline V gene lookup returns CDR1 MNHEY and CDR2 SVGEGT. The CDR3 has 15 residues. The CDR3 region is CASSYASDGYNEQFF. CDR3 DNA: TGTGCCAGCAGTTACGCCTCCGACGGGTACAATGAGCAGTTCTTC.

The chain combines TRBV6-5 with TRBJ1-1; no definite D call. The CDR3 contains 14 residues. Per the germline V gene, CDR1 is MNHEY and CDR2 is SVGAGI. V was pared by 2 bases and J by 0 bases, with 7 bases between. CDR3 sequence: CASSYHPVNTEAFF. The CDR3 coding sequence is TGTGCCAGCAGTTACCATCCAGTGAACACTGAAGCTTTCTTT.

The chain couples TRBV6-1 to TRBJ2-7; TRBD2 matches at 15 bases. V lost 6 bases, J lost 3 bases, and 12 bases stayed unmatched. Germline V gene data show CDR1 as MNHNS and CDR2 as SASEGT. The CDR3 extends over 18 amino acids. This chain's CDR3 is CASSSIGTSGRPFYEQYF. The CDR3 DNA follows: TGTGCCAGCAGCAGTATCGGGACTAGCGGGAGGCCTTTCTACGAGCAGTACTTC.

The chain couples TRBV29-1 to TRBJ2-2, with D unresolved. CDR1 and CDR2 (germline): SQVTM, ANQGSEA. The CDR3 has 15 amino acids. V was cut by 3 bases and J by 5 bases, with 16 bases left in between. The CDR3 nucleotides are TGCAGCGTTGAGATTTCGACCGAGAGGACCGGGGAGCTGTTTTTT. Protein product: CSVEISTERTGELFF.

The genes are TRBV7-2 and TRBJ1-1, with D maybe TRBD1 (6 bases). Deletions cut 4 bases from V and 8 bases from J, with 11 bases between. The CDR3 runs to 12 residues. In germline, CDR1 is SGHTA, CDR2 FQGNSA. The CDR3: CASSWGGLEAFF. The CDR3, as DNA: TGTGCCAGCAGCTGGGGGGGCTTGGAAGCTTTCTTT.

The gene calls are TRBV30 and TRBJ2-1; D remains ambiguous. Germline assignment: CDR1 GTSNPN and CDR2 SVGIG (reference sequence). The V end was cut by 3 bases, the J end by 1 base, with 7 bases between. CDR3 length equals 13 residues. The DNA for the CDR3 is TGTGCCTGGAGCCCCTTTTCCTACAATGAGCAGTTCTTC. Translation gives CAWSPFSYNEQFF.

The chain couples TRBV2 to TRBJ1-6; D unclear. Germline V CDR1 and CDR2: SNHLY, FYNNEI. The CDR3 totals 15 residues. V was trimmed by 3 bases and J by 3 bases, leaving 9 bases between them. The CDR3 nucleotides are TGTGCCAGCAGTGAGGCGGGCTTCTATAATTCACCCCTCCACTTT. This encodes CASSEAGFYNSPLHF.

This clonotype came up once. The rearrangement joins TRBV19 to TRBJ1-1; D possibly corresponds to TRBD1 (5 bases). This CDR3 is built from 13 residues. Trimming pared 3 bases from V and 5 bases from J, leaving 10 bases between. Per the germline V gene, CDR1 is LNHDA and CDR2 is SQIVND (reference sequence). CDR3 DNA: TGTGCCAGTAGTATGGAGCCAGGGACTGAAGCTTTCTTT. It codes for CASSMEPGTEAFF. The full variable domain, completed using reference TRBV19 and TRBJ1-1, is DGGITQSPKYLFRKEGQNVTLSCEQNLNHDAMYWYRQDPGQGLRLIYYSQIVNDFQKGDIAEGYSVSREKKESFPLTVTSAQKNPTAFYLCASSMEPGTEAFFGQGTRLTVV.

The rearrangement joins TRBV29-1 to TRBJ2-3; 7 bases fit TRBD2. The J segment lost 4 bases and the V segment lost 6 bases, leaving 13 bases of the junction unmatched. Germline V lookup: CDR1 SQVTM, CDR2 ANQGSEA. CDR3 length equals 15 residues. CDR3: CSVPLREGLPDTQYF. In nucleotides, the CDR3 is TGCAGCGTGCCCCTGAGGGAGGGCCTTCCAGATACGCAGTATTTT.

The chain recombines TRBV29-1 with TRBJ2-7; D is ambiguous. V lost 5 bases, J lost 3 bases, and 17 bases lay in between. This CDR3 region has 14 residues. Per the germline V gene, CDR1 is SQVTM and CDR2 is ANQGSEA. The CDR3 coding sequence is TGCAGCGTTCAAGGACCGTATCCCATCTACGAGCAGTACTTC. Translated: CSVQGPYPIYEQYF.

The gene calls are TRBV27 and TRBJ1-2, with D perhaps TRBD1 (5 bases). The CDR3 covers 15 residues. Germline-derived CDR1 and CDR2 are MNHEY and SMNVEV (reference sequence). Trimming shortened V by 2 bases and J by 4 bases, and 14 bases separated the two germline ends. The CDR3 region is CASSLAGTGTYGYTF. The CDR3 nucleotides read TGTGCCAGCAGTTTAGCCGGTACAGGAACCTATGGCTACACCTTC.

This clonotype was detected a few times. The chain uses TRBV13 and TRBJ2-5; D may be TRBD2 (6 bases). This CDR3 contains 14 residues. In germline, CDR1 is PRHDT, CDR2 FYEKMQ (reference sequence). Trimming took 1 base from V and 2 from J, leaving 8 bases between them. CDR3 nucleotide sequence: TGTGCCAGCAGCTTAGTCGGAGGGCAAGAGACCCAGTACTTC. Protein sequence: CASSLVGGQETQYF. Complete variable domain (other parts from reference TRBV13 and TRBJ2-5): AAGVIQSPRHLIKEKRETATLKCYPIPRHDTVYWYQQGPGQDPQFLISFYEKMQSDKGSIPDRFSAQQFSDYHSELNMSSLELGDSALYFCASSLVGGQETQYFGPGTRLLVL.

The J gene is TRBJ2-2, the V gene TRBV27; D may be TRBD2 (5 bases). This CDR3 contains 13 residues. V dropped 3 bases and J dropped 5 bases, with 7 bases sitting between them. Germline loops: CDR1 MNHEY, CDR2 SMNVEV (reference sequence). The CDR3 DNA reads TGTGCCAGCAGTTTTCGGGGTACCGGGGAGCTGTTTTTT. Translation gives CASSFRGTGELFF.

The gene calls are TRBV4-1 and TRBJ1-5; no clear D. The germline V and J ends were trimmed by 3 bases and 0 bases, with 9 bases remaining between them. CDR3 length equals 15 residues. Germline V CDR1 and CDR2: MGHRA, YSYEKL. The CDR3 is CASSQGIYSNQPQHF. The CDR3 coding sequence is TGCGCCAGCAGCCAGGGAATCTATAGCAATCAGCCCCAGCATTTT.

The chain recombines TRBV7-9 with TRBJ2-5; 11 nucleotides align to TRBD2. Trimming took 2 bases from V and 3 from J; bases not matched to a gene: 5. This CDR3 has 16 residues. Germline values: CDR1 SEHNR, CDR2 FQNEAQ (reference sequence). The CDR3 loop is CASSLLVGLAEETQYF. The CDR3 DNA reads TGTGCCAGCAGCTTACTCGTGGGACTAGCGGAAGAGACCCAGTACTTC.

This chain links TRBV6-5 with TRBJ2-5; D is uncertain. Germline loops: CDR1 MNHEY, CDR2 SVGAGI. The CDR3 loop spans 13 amino acids. Trimming removed 7 bases at V and 4 bases at J, with 13 bases between. This CDR3 is CASNLNPTETQYF. The CDR3 bases are TGTGCCAGCAACCTAAACCCGACAGAGACCCAGTACTTC.

CDR3 DNA: TGTGCCAGTAGACCTCAACAGGGGGCGACTGAAGCTTTCTTT. The encoded protein is CASRPQQGATEAFF. V is TRBV19 and J is TRBJ1-1; 9 nucleotides agree with TRBD1. CDR1 and CDR2 from the germline V gene are LNHDA and SQIVND (reference sequence). This CDR3 has 14 amino acids. V trimming: 6 bases; J trimming: 5 bases; junction bases outside the gene matches: 7.

V gene TRBV28 combines with J gene TRBJ2-7; no clear D. CDR3 length equals 14 residues. Trimming took off 3 bases at V and 5 bases at J, with 14 bases between the two ends. The germline V gene has CDR1 MDHEN and CDR2 SYDVKM. The CDR3 coding sequence is TGTGCCAGCAGTTTTTTGACCCTCGCAAACGAGCAGTACTTC. It yields the protein CASSFLTLANEQYF.

The V and J genes are TRBV27 and TRBJ2-2; D ambiguous. CDR1 is MNHEY, CDR2 SMNVEV, per germline (reference sequence). The V gene lost 3 bases and the J gene lost 2 bases, with 7 bases spanning the gap. CDR3 length equals 14 residues. The CDR3 sequence is CASSLAINTGELFF. The CDR3 DNA is TGTGCCAGCAGTTTGGCTATCAACACCGGGGAGCTGTTTTTT.

The rearrangement links TRBV27 to TRBJ2-3, with 8 positions matching TRBD1. After removal of 5 bases from V and 2 bases from J, the junction contained 9 bases not matched to a gene. CDR1 and CDR2 (germline): MNHEY, SMNVEV (reference sequence). The CDR3 extends over 16 amino acids. CDR3 DNA sequence: TGTGCCAGCAGTCCGCGGACAGGGTTGGTCACAGATACGCAGTATTTT. This gives the protein CASSPRTGLVTDTQYF.

The table lists this clonotype with a count of one. The rearrangement joins TRBV29-1 to TRBJ2-7; D not resolved. Germline assignment: CDR1 SQVTM and CDR2 ANQGSEA. The CDR3 contains 13 residues. V was trimmed by 4 bases and J by 3 bases, leaving 13 bases between them. The CDR3 loop is CSVVLGSLYEQYF. The CDR3 region has the DNA TGCAGCGTTGTTTTGGGTAGCCTCTACGAGCAGTACTTC.